This is a list of T cell receptor beta chains from one sample in a study of T cells in Graves' hyperthyroidism and ophthalmopathy. TCRdb analysed the multiplex PCR reads with MiXCR anew, one entry per CDR3 protein. The sample has around 350,000 distinct CDR3 sequences; roughly 15% are singletons. Sequenced input: blood. The source is a woman in her sixties with Graves' ophthalmopathy. The CDR3 runs from the conserved cysteine through the conserved F or W. The D gene is left open where the match is weak. Size is stated for part of the rows, as once, few or many counts, or as a class when the clone is expanded.

V	size	J	length	D	DNA	CDR3
TRBV3-1	many	TRBJ2-7	16	-	TGTGCCAGCAGCCGAGCAGACCGGGACACCGGCGACGAGCAGTACTTC	CASSRADRDTGDEQYF
TRBV12-5	-	TRBJ1-5	15	TRBD1	TGTGCTAGTGGCTCTCAGGGGGTGGGCAATCAGCCCCAGCATTTT	CASGSQGVGNQPQHF
TRBV7-9	-	TRBJ2-4	16	TRBD2	TGTGCCAGCAGCTTATCCACTAGCGGTGGGATAAACATTCAGTACTTC	CASSLSTSGGINIQYF
TRBV20-1	many	TRBJ2-3	15	TRBD2	TGCAGTGCTTCCCCTAGCGGGAGGGCTACAGATACGCAGTATTTT	CSASPSGRATDTQYF
TRBV19	-	TRBJ1-1	14	-	TGTGCCAGTAGTATAGGACCGGCTATCACTGAAGCTTTCTTT	CASSIGPAITEAFF
TRBV11-2	many	TRBJ1-5	13	-	TGTGCCAGCAGCCCGGCGGCCAATCAGCCCCAGCATTTT	CASSPAANQPQHF
TRBV7-9	-	TRBJ2-2	17	TRBD1	TGTGCCAGCAGCAACCCAGGCAGGGGGCGGCACGCCGGGGAGCTGTTTTTT	CASSNPGRGRHAGELFF
TRBV3-1	many	TRBJ1-1	13	-	TGTGCCAGCAGCCCGCGACGGGGAACTGAAGCTTTCTTT	CASSPRRGTEAFF
TRBV9	many	TRBJ2-7	13	-	TGTGCCAGCAGCTTCCGGGACTTGGAGGAGCAGTACTTC	CASSFRDLEEQYF
TRBV28	many	TRBJ2-4	15	-	TGTGCCAGCAGTTTTGTTCGACCGGCCAAAAACATTCAGTACTTC	CASSFVRPAKNIQYF
TRBV5-1	many	TRBJ2-1	15	TRBD2	TGCGCCAGCAGTCCAGTAGCGGGAGGCTACAATGAGCAGTTCTTC	CASSPVAGGYNEQFF
TRBV7-2	many	TRBJ2-2	14	-	TGTGCCAGCAGCTCGGACTGGAACACCGGGGAGCTGTTTTTT	CASSSDWNTGELFF
TRBV7-2	-	TRBJ1-1	16	TRBD1	TGTGCCAGCAGCTTCGGACCGGGACAGGGGGGCACTGAAGCTTTCTTT	CASSFGPGQGGTEAFF
TRBV20-1	many	TRBJ2-3	14	-	TGCAGTGCTCCTGACGCGTCGGGTGCAGATACGCAGTATTTT	CSAPDASGADTQYF
TRBV24-1	few	TRBJ2-2	17	TRBD2	TGTGCCACCAGTGATTTCGCGGGACTAGCGGGAGATGGGGAGCTGTTTTTT	CATSDFAGLAGDGELFF
TRBV29-1	many	TRBJ2-7	15	TRBD2	TGCAGCGTTGAACGGGTAGCGGGACGGAGGAACGAGCAGTACTTC	CSVERVAGRRNEQYF
TRBV19	many	TRBJ1-1	13	-	TGTGCCAGTAGTATAAAAGCAGATACTGAAGCTTTCTTT	CASSIKADTEAFF
TRBV5-1	many	TRBJ2-3	12	-	TGCGCCAGCAGCCTTCGAGGAGATACGCAGTATTTT	CASSLRGDTQYF
TRBV5-1	-	TRBJ1-2	13	-	TGCGCCAGCAGCACCCGGGACAACTATGGCTACACCTTC	CASSTRDNYGYTF
TRBV7-8	many	TRBJ2-6	16	TRBD1	TGTGCCAGCAGAGACAGGGGGCTCTCTGGGGCCAACGTCCTGACTTTC	CASRDRGLSGANVLTF